A single sample gave rise to the 18 T cell receptor beta chains below, sequenced in a study of cytomegalovirus exposure and HLA in healthy donors. PCR was performed using 60 Vbeta and 13 Jbeta primers. This table comes from immunoSEQ multiplex PCR, and its TCRdb copy is limited to in-frame clones, with some not included. The sample lists 100,000 to 150,000 clones; about two thirds were seen once. What was sequenced was PBMCs. The receptors stem from a man aged 55 to 70 in good health and CMV-seropositive.

This clone showed up just once. The rearrangement joins TRBV10-1 to TRBJ2-2; possibly TRBD1 for D (5 bases). CDR1 WNHNN and CDR2 SYGVQD come from the germline V gene (reference sequence). The CDR3 is 17 amino acids. V dropped 3 bases and J dropped 0 bases, with 14 bases sitting between them. CDR3 residues: CASSDLPGRANTGELFF. CDR3 nucleotides: TGCGCCAGCAGTGACCTCCCGGGCAGGGCGAACACCGGGGAGCTGTTTTTT.

Comments on this clone: At one of its ends the junction is not consistent with the germline gene, which may arise from a read error. J is TRBJ2-5 and V is TRBV6-5; TRBD2 might be the D (5 bases). CDR3 length: 15 residues. CDR1 is MNHEY and CDR2 is SVGAGI in the germline V gene. The CDR3 coding sequence is TGTGCCAGCAGTTACTCGGATGGCGGGCAAGAGACCCGGTACTTC. This encodes CASSYSDGGQETRYF.

The chain recombines TRBV20-1 with TRBJ2-7, with no clear D. Germline CDR1 DFQATT, CDR2 SNEGSKA (reference sequence). V lost 8 bases to trimming and J lost 3 bases, with 11 bases between them. This CDR3 is built from 11 residues. CDR3 amino acids: CSTLRSYEQYF. The CDR3 region has the DNA TGCAGTACATTAAGGAGCTACGAGCAGTACTTC.

The chain employs TRBV5-1 and TRBJ2-1; no definite D call. V lost 3 bases and J lost 5, with 12 bases in between. CDR1 is SGHRS and CDR2 is YFSETQ in the germline V gene. This CDR3 contains 14 residues. CDR3 amino acids: CASSSAPRDNEQFF. CDR3 DNA sequence: TGCGCCAGCAGCTCAGCCCCACGGGACAATGAGCAGTTCTTC.

This clone was found a few times. The chain recombines TRBV5-6 with TRBJ1-1; 10 bases match TRBD1. The CDR3 consists of 16 residues. Germline V CDR1 and CDR2: SGHDT, YYEEEE. V shed 4 bases and J 6 bases; nucleotides not matched to a gene: 12. In DNA, the CDR3 is TGTGCCAGCAGCGTGCCGGGACAGGGGTTGATTGCTGAAGCTTTCTTT. Its translation is CASSVPGQGLIAEAFF.

This clone has a handful of counts. This chain uses TRBV30 with TRBJ1-6; TRBD1 matches 8 bases. The CDR3 spans 14 residues. Germline values: CDR1 GTSNPN, CDR2 SVGIG (reference sequence). Trimming at V came to 1 base and at J to 11 bases, leaving 7 bases not matched to a gene. The CDR3 spells CAWSGRTGFTPLHF. The CDR3, as DNA: TGTGCCTGGAGTGGACGGACAGGGTTCACACCCCTCCACTTT.

In this sample, this clone turned up a few times. V and J are TRBV18 and TRBJ2-2; no definite D call. Germline V gene sequence: CDR1 KGHSH, CDR2 LQKENI. The CDR3 has 14 amino acids. Trimming shortened V by 3 bases and J by 1 base, and 6 bases separated the two germline ends. The CDR3 is CASSPAVNTGELFF. Written as DNA, the CDR3 is TGTGCCAGCTCACCGGCAGTGAACACCGGGGAGCTGTTTTTT.

The V gene is TRBV19, the J gene TRBJ1-3; D is ambiguous. V lost 5 bases and J 1 base, leaving 18 bases between the germline ends. Germline CDR1 LNHDA, CDR2 SQIVND (reference sequence). CDR3 size: 17 residues. DNA of the CDR3: TGTGCCAGTAGTTTTCGGCCGGGAACGAAGTCTGGAAACACCATATATTTT. Amino acid sequence: CASSFRPGTKSGNTIYF.

This clone is a singleton in its sample. V gene TRBV30 combines with J gene TRBJ1-5; unclear D gene. The germline V gene encodes CDR1 GTSNPN and CDR2 SVGIG (reference sequence). The CDR3 loop spans 13 amino acids. V lost 3 bases and J 2 bases, leaving 8 bases between the germline ends. CDR3 region: CAWSGRGNQPQHF. The CDR3 DNA sequence: TGTGCCTGGAGCGGTAGAGGCAATCAGCCCCAGCATTTT.

The genes are TRBV6-5 and TRBJ1-4; D is ambiguous. CDR1 is MNHEY and CDR2 is SVGAGI in the germline V gene. This CDR3 is 15 amino acids long. Trimming removed 5 bases from V and 0 bases from J, with 10 bases in between. Written as DNA, the CDR3 is TGTGCCAGCAGTCCAGACTTCGCAACTAATGAAAAACTGTTTTTT. It specifies CASSPDFATNEKLFF.

The chain combines TRBV28 with TRBJ2-7, with D perhaps TRBD2 (6 bases). Germline V lookup: CDR1 MDHEN, CDR2 SYDVKM. V was trimmed by 4 bases and J by 2 bases, leaving 18 bases between them. The CDR3 is 16 amino acids. CDR3 loop: CASSSMAAAGTYEQYF. The CDR3 DNA reads TGTGCCAGCAGTTCGATGGCCGCGGCGGGGACCTACGAGCAGTACTTC.

In this sample, this clone turned up a few times. Germline is not matched at one junction end, which may reflect a read error. V usage is TRBV7-9 and J usage is TRBJ2-2; D gene ambiguous. This CDR3 is 16 amino acids long. Per germline, CDR1 SEHNR and CDR2 FQNEAQ (reference sequence). This CDR3 reads CSSSSLSRANTGELFF. For the CDR3, the DNA is TGTTCCAGCAGCTCCCTCTCGCGAGCGAACACCGGGGAGCTGTTTTTT.

This sequence joins TRBV5-1 and TRBJ2-7; 10 bases align to TRBD1. The germline gives CDR1 SGHRS, CDR2 YFSETQ. With 4 bases clipped from V and 0 bases from J, the junction kept 7 bases outside the gene matches. There are 16 residues in the CDR3. CDR3 residues: CASSRRTGGTSYEQYF. The DNA for the CDR3 is TGCGCCAGCAGCCGAAGGACAGGGGGAACCTCCTACGAGCAGTACTTC.

V usage is TRBV7-3 and J usage is TRBJ2-2; no definite D call. V lost 3 bases, J lost 0 bases, and 8 bases lay in between. The length of the CDR3 is 15 residues. Looked up from germline, CDR1 is SGHTA and CDR2 is FQGTGA. The CDR3 DNA reads TGTGCCAGCAGCTTCGTGGCCTCGAACACCGGGGAGCTGTTTTTT. This codes for CASSFVASNTGELFF.

The V gene is TRBV5-4, the J gene TRBJ2-5, with no clear D. From germline, CDR1 is SGHNT and CDR2 YYREEE (reference sequence). Trimming left V 4 bases short and J 4 bases short, with 11 bases between. CDR3 size: 13 residues. The CDR3 nucleotides read TGTGCCAGCAGCCCCACCAACGGAGAGACCCAGTACTTC. The encoded protein is CASSPTNGETQYF.

V usage is TRBV5-1 and J usage is TRBJ2-7; D is ambiguous. V shed 0 bases and J shed 6 bases, with 10 bases lying between them. The germline V gene has CDR1 SGHRS and CDR2 YFSETQ. This CDR3 spans 13 amino acids. DNA of the CDR3: TGCGCCAGCAGCTTGGCCGAGTCTTCCGAGCAGTACTTC. Protein: CASSLAESSEQYF.

This sequence joins TRBV7-3 and TRBJ1-2; the D is unclear. V was clipped by 2 bases and J by 4 bases, with 11 bases between them. The CDR3 is 14 residues long. The germline CDR1 and CDR2 sequences are SGHTA and FQGTGA. Here the CDR3 reads CASSLQSGSYGYTF. The CDR3 DNA is TGTGCCAGCAGCTTACAATCGGGTTCCTATGGCTACACCTTC.

V usage is TRBV6-1 and J usage is TRBJ1-4, with D possibly being TRBD1 (6 bases). CDR1 and CDR2 from the germline V gene are MNHNS and SASEGT. The CDR3 loop spans 13 amino acids. The V gene lost 6 bases and the J gene lost 8 bases, with 13 bases spanning the gap. In nucleotides, the CDR3 is TGTGCCAGCAGCCACAGGGAAGGGGAAAAACTGTTTTTT. Its protein is CASSHREGEKLFF.